The following is a T cell receptor beta chain sequence with its context. V lost 3 bases, J lost 2 bases, and 11 bases lay in between. This CDR3 spans 15 amino acids. Germline V gene data show CDR1 as SGHTA and CDR2 as FQGNSA. These data originate in a study of T cell clones after liver transplantation. Study details: Patients counted as tolerant after at least one year off all immunosuppression, enzymes not exceeding twice normal.

The repertoire was sequenced with immunoSEQ multiplex PCR; TCRdb's copy has only in-frame clones and lacks some. The repertoire has around 110,000 clones, approximately 90% of them found once; the top ten carry 0.65% to 0.85%. The material was CD4+ T cells from blood, obtained 12 months after liver transplant. The origin of this receptor is a human patient who received a liver transplant. Some T cells may be transferred from the graft donor. This chain joins TRBV7-2 and TRBJ2-1, with D maybe TRBD1 (5 bases). CDR3 nucleotide sequence: TGTGCCAGCAGCTTTGCTCAGGGTACCTACAATGAGCAGTTCTTC. The encoded protein is CASSFAQGTYNEQFF.